The 20 T cell receptor beta chains below were found in one sample sequenced in a study of T cells in Graves' hyperthyroidism and ophthalmopathy. It was RNA transcripts that yielded the amplified TCR beta CDR3 regions. HTBI primers were used for first-round RT-PCR of the TCR CDR3. TCRdb re-called the multiplex PCR reads through MiXCR, storing one row per CDR3 protein. Counted here are about 530,000 distinct CDR3 sequences, 17% occurring once; the ten biggest clones make up roughly a sixth. Input material: blood. Receptors were obtained from a woman between 18 and 29 years old with Graves' ophthalmopathy.

This clonotype has only a few counts. The V gene is TRBV6-6, the J gene TRBJ2-5; either TRBD1 or TRBD2 may supply D (6 bases each). Germline CDR1 reads MNHNY; CDR2 reads SVGAGI (reference sequence). V dropped 2 bases and J dropped 5 bases, with 12 bases sitting between them. This CDR3 is 14 amino acids long. The CDR3 sequence: CASSYGGLTETQYF. In DNA form, the CDR3 reads TGTGCCAGCAGTTACGGGGGGCTGACGGAGACCCAGTACTTC.

Comment on this clonotype: The junction differs from germline at one of its ends, possibly a read error. The V call is TRBV12-3 or TRBV12-4, the J call TRBJ2-1, with 8 bases that match TRBD1. The CDR3 contains 15 residues. CDR3 in amino acids: CASSFGTGSCNEQFF. CDR3 in DNA: TGTGCCAGCAGTTTCGGGACAGGATCCTGCAATGAGCAGTTCTTC.

This clonotype was counted between two and nine times. The V gene is TRBV20-1, the J gene TRBJ2-7; 10 bases are a match to TRBD1. V shed 0 bases, J shed 5 bases, and the junction held 7 bases outside the gene matches. Looked up from germline, CDR1 is DFQATT and CDR2 is SNEGSKA (reference sequence). CDR3 length: 15 residues. CDR3 protein: CSARDTRDRGHEQYF. The CDR3, as DNA: TGCAGTGCTAGAGATACAAGGGACAGGGGCCACGAGCAGTACTTC.

This clonotype was recorded a few times. This chain links TRBV29-1 with TRBJ2-2; 10 bases are shared with TRBD2. The length of the CDR3 is 15 residues. Looked up from germline, CDR1 is SQVTM and CDR2 is ANQGSEA. V dropped 7 bases and J dropped 7; count of bases not matched to a gene: 12. CDR3 bases: TGCAGCGCCTTTCCTAGCGGGAGATTCAGCGGGGAGCTGTTTTTT. Translated, it gives CSAFPSGRFSGELFF.

This clonotype was detected a few times. The rearrangement uses TRBV7-3 and TRBJ2-2; TRBD1 matches 10 bases. This CDR3 has 14 residues. With 8 bases clipped from V and 4 bases from J, the junction kept 4 bases outside the gene matches. Germline CDR1 and CDR2: SGHTA and FQGTGA. The CDR3 sequence is CASADRGGTGELFF. The DNA of the CDR3 is TGTGCCAGCGCGGACAGGGGGGGCACCGGGGAGCTGTTTTTT.

J is TRBJ2-3 and V is TRBV9; TRBD2 might be the D (5 bases). This CDR3 comprises 15 residues. Germline CDR1 and CDR2: SGDLS and YYNGEE. Deletions cut 1 base from V and 3 bases from J, with 12 bases between. The CDR3 bases are TGTGCCAGCAGCGTAAACTGGGAGCGGACAGATACGCAGTATTTT. Translation gives CASSVNWERTDTQYF.

In its sample, this clonotype was seen many times. The chain is built from TRBV20-1 and TRBJ1-2; D is perhaps TRBD1 (6 bases). This CDR3 comprises 13 residues. Germline V gives CDR1 DFQATT, CDR2 SNEGSKA (reference sequence). The V and J ends lost 6 bases and 4 bases respectively, with 15 bases between them. This CDR3 is CSAGGQIGYGYTF. The CDR3, as DNA: TGCAGTGCGGGTGGACAGATCGGCTATGGCTACACCTTC.

This clonotype was detected only a few times. J is TRBJ1-2 and V is TRBV5-1, with D possibly matching TRBD1 (6 bases). The CDR3 sequence is 15 residues long. Germline V gives CDR1 SGHRS, CDR2 YFSETQ. The V end lost 4 bases, the J end lost 5 bases, and 18 bases lay between the germline ends. CDR3 bases: TGCGCCAGCAGCCCTGTGGGGGCATCTTTGTATGGCTACACCTTC. As protein: CASSPVGASLYGYTF.

The chain carries TRBV7-2 and TRBJ2-2; D is unclear. The germline gives CDR1 SGHTA, CDR2 FQGNSA. CDR3 length: 15 residues. V was shortened by 1 base and J by 7 bases, with 13 bases between the two germline ends. The CDR3 is CASSLVLGSGGELFF. In DNA form, the CDR3 reads TGTGCCAGCAGCTTAGTTTTAGGGTCGGGCGGGGAGCTGTTTTTT.

This clonotype came up many times. J is TRBJ2-7 and V is TRBV3-1; D might be TRBD2 (6 bases). V lost 4 bases, J lost 4 bases, and 11 bases lay in between. The CDR3 spans 13 residues. The germline gives CDR1 LGHDT, CDR2 YNNKEL (reference sequence). CDR3 sequence: CASSPGLLYEQYF. CDR3 nucleotide sequence: TGTGCCAGCAGCCCGGGACTTCTGTACGAGCAGTACTTC.

In this sample, this clonotype turned up many times. The V and J genes are TRBV7-3 and TRBJ2-3; TRBD2 is a possible D gene (6 bases). CDR1 and CDR2 from the germline V gene are SGHTA and FQGTGA. The CDR3 extends over 15 amino acids. V shed 2 bases and J shed 5 bases, with 14 bases lying between them. The CDR3 bases are TGTGCCAGCAGCTTATTTGGGCTAGCGCAAGATACGCAGTATTTT. The encoded protein is CASSLFGLAQDTQYF.

This clonotype was seen only a few times. The chain couples TRBV4-3 to TRBJ2-1; TRBD2 aligns across 10 bases. The germline CDR1 and CDR2 sequences are LGHNA and YSLEER. V dropped 1 base and J dropped 8; count of bases not matched to a gene: 5. CDR3 size: 15 residues. The CDR3 region is CASSQGSGRAYEQFF. The CDR3 DNA reads as TGCGCCAGCAGCCAAGGAAGCGGGAGGGCCTATGAGCAGTTCTTC.

This clonotype was observed a handful of times. A much larger clone sits a single nucleotide away, making a read error possible. V and J are TRBV7-2 and TRBJ2-5; 12 bases line up with TRBD2. The length of the CDR3 is 16 residues. Germline V gives CDR1 SGHTA, CDR2 FQGNSA. CDR3 DNA sequence: TGTGCCAGCAGCTCCCGACTAGCGGGAGCCGCAGAGACCCACTACTTC. It encodes CASSSRLAGAAETHYF.

The V call is TRBV7-3, the J call TRBJ2-3; no firm D call. The CDR3 runs 13 residues. Germline V gene lookup returns CDR1 SGHTA and CDR2 FQGTGA. The V end was cut by 4 bases, the J end by 2 bases, with 7 bases between. This CDR3 reads CASSSTVTDTQYF. The DNA of the CDR3 is TGTGCCAGCAGCTCTACTGTCACAGATACGCAGTATTTT.

This rearrangement joins TRBV2 to TRBJ2-4; TRBD1 matches 8 bases. V shed 4 bases, J shed 8 bases, and the junction held 7 bases outside the gene matches. This CDR3 is 14 amino acids long. Germline CDR1 reads SNHLY; CDR2 reads FYNNEI. The CDR3: CASSADRGQDIQYF. CDR3 nucleotides: TGTGCCAGCAGTGCTGACAGGGGTCAGGACATTCAGTACTTC.

This clonotype was recorded many times. V is TRBV5-6 and J is TRBJ2-7; weak D call: TRBD1 (6 bases). Germline CDR1 is SGHDT and CDR2 is YYEEEE. V lost 1 base, J lost 2 bases, and 10 bases lay in between. The CDR3 loop spans 14 amino acids. The CDR3 DNA is TGTGCCAGCAGCTTGAGGGGGAGCCCCTACGAGCAGTACTTC. This codes for CASSLRGSPYEQYF.

Worth noting for this clonotype: Germline and junction disagree at one end, which may indicate a read error. The chain has TRBV7-9 and TRBJ2-6, with 8 nucleotides matching TRBD1. The CDR3 covers 17 residues. In germline, CDR1 is SEHNR, CDR2 FQNEAQ (reference sequence). As DNA, the CDR3 is TGTGCCATCAGCCGCGGACAGGGACAAGCTGGGGCCAACGTCCTGACTTTC. Encoded protein: CAISRGQGQAGANVLTF. The complete variable domain, with remaining parts taken from reference TRBV7-9 and TRBJ2-6, reads DTGVSQNPRHKITKRGQNVTFRCDPISEHNRLYWYRQTLGQGPEFLTYFQNEAQLEKSRLLSDRFSAERPKGSFSTLEIQRTEQGDSAMYLCAISRGQGQAGANVLTFGAGSRLTVL.

A note on this clonotype: One base away lies a much larger clone, so this may be a sequencing read error. The gene calls are TRBV7-9 and TRBJ2-3; D not certain. This CDR3 is built from 14 residues. The V gene lost 5 bases and the J gene lost 4 bases, with 13 bases spanning the gap. In germline, CDR1 is SEHNR, CDR2 FQNEAQ (reference sequence). CDR3 in amino acids: CASSPQRRADTQYF. The DNA for the CDR3 is TGTGCCAGCAGCCCCCAGCGACGAGCAGATACGCAGTATTTT.

The rearrangement uses TRBV9 and TRBJ1-1; D remains ambiguous. The CDR3 length is 15 residues. In germline, CDR1 is SGDLS, CDR2 YYNGEE. Trimming cost V 0 bases and J 0 bases, with 9 bases left between them. CDR3 amino acids: CASSVGGSMNTEAFF. CDR3 DNA: TGTGCCAGCAGCGTAGGTGGGAGCATGAACACTGAAGCTTTCTTT. The full variable domain, rest sourced from reference TRBV9 and TRBJ1-1, is DSGVTQTPKHLITATGQRVTLRCSPRSGDLSVYWYQQSLDQGLQFLIQYYNGEERAKGNILERFSAQQFPDLHSELNLSSLELGDSALYFCASSVGGSMNTEAFFGQGTRLTVV.

The chain couples TRBV7-4 to TRBJ1-3; 9 bases align to TRBD1. After removal of 3 bases from V and 5 bases from J, the junction contained 11 bases not matched to a gene. The CDR3 consists of 17 residues. Germline CDR1 reads SGHVT; CDR2 reads SQSDAQ. The CDR3, as DNA: TGTGCCAGCAGCTTCTATCCGCCACAGGGGGCTAGAAACACCATATATTTT. Translating it yields CASSFYPPQGARNTIYF.